This entry lists 13 T cell receptor beta chains sequenced from one sample in a study of metastatic and nonmetastatic thyroid tumors. TCRdb re-clonotyped the PCR reads via MiXCR. Here the sample spans roughly 59,000 clones, 15% to 20% being singletons. All patients were treatment-naive before thyroid surgery. The sample consisted of blood. The receptor set was obtained from a male donor with papillary thyroid cancer or a benign thyroid nodule (not recorded which). Some clones in this sample may be carry-over from other donors' samples.

As for this clone: Relative to the germline gene, one junction end is altered; a read error may explain this. The same CDR3 arises from other DNA sequences in this sample as well. V usage is TRBV5-1 and J usage is TRBJ2-6, with TRBD1 as a possible D gene (5 bases). This CDR3 comprises 16 residues. The V gene's germline CDR1 is SGHRS and CDR2 YFSETQ. CDR3 DNA sequence: TGCGCCAGCAGCTTTGGTCAGACCTCTGGGGCCAACGTCCTTACTTTC. Protein product: CASSFGQTSGANVLTF.

The rearrangement uses TRBV6-2 or TRBV6-3 and TRBJ2-7, with a possible D match to TRBD1 (5 bases). The CDR3 spans 11 residues. Germline V CDR1 and CDR2: MNHEY, SVGEGT. The V end was cut by 10 bases, the J end by 6 bases, with 13 bases between. CDR3 coding DNA: TGTGCCATCATTCAAACAGGCGAGCAGTACGTC. It is translated as CAIIQTGEQYV.

This clone occurred many times. The rearrangement joins TRBV25-1 to TRBJ2-4; tentative D call: TRBD2 (6 bases). Germline lookup yields CDR1 MGHDK and CDR2 SYGVNS. Trimming left V 4 bases short and J 7 bases short, with 11 bases between. This CDR3 is 13 amino acids long. Written as DNA, the CDR3 is TGTGCCAGCAGTGGATTGGAGGGGAACATTCAGTACTTC. This sequence encodes CASSGLEGNIQYF.

The chain links TRBV3-1 to TRBJ2-3, with 12 bases lining up with TRBD2. The CDR3 sequence is 19 residues long. V was pared by 4 bases and J by 4 bases, with 15 bases of the junction left unmatched. Germline V gene lookup returns CDR1 LGHDT and CDR2 YNNKEL (reference sequence). The CDR3 sequence is CASSPPPERLAGVPDTQYF. DNA of the CDR3: TGTGCCAGCAGCCCCCCCCCGGAGCGACTAGCGGGGGTCCCAGATACGCAGTATTTT.

There are many counts of this clone. The chain uses TRBV28 and TRBJ2-3, with TRBD2 matching over 15 bases. The CDR3 covers 18 residues. Germline trimming cut 2 bases from V and 2 bases from J; bases unmatched to any gene: 5. Germline V gene sequence: CDR1 MDHEN, CDR2 SYDVKM. As DNA, the CDR3 is TGTGCCAGCAGTTTAGAGGGGACTAGCGGGAGGTCCACAGATACGCAGTATTTT. It encodes CASSLEGTSGRSTDTQYF. The entire variable domain, with the rest obtained from reference TRBV28 and TRBJ2-3, is as follows: DVKVTQSSRYLVKRTGEKVFLECVQDMDHENMFWYRQDPGLGLRLIYFSYDVKMKEKGDIPEGYSVSREKKERFSLILESASTNQTSMYLCASSLEGTSGRSTDTQYFGPGTRLTVL.

This clone occurred many times. CDR3 region: CASSLGQGGRETQYF. The CDR3 DNA sequence: TGCGCCAGCAGCTTGGGACAGGGGGGGCGAGAGACCCAGTACTTC. The rearrangement joins TRBV5-1 to TRBJ2-5; 9 positions agree with TRBD1. Germline V gene data show CDR1 as SGHRS and CDR2 as YFSETQ. Losses at the gene ends were 0 bases for V and 4 bases for J; bases not matched to a gene: 4. The CDR3 is made up of 15 amino acids.

Ten or more counts support this clone. The V call is TRBV30, the J call TRBJ1-1, with unresolved D. V was clipped by 2 bases and J by 1 base, with 5 bases between them. There are 12 residues in the CDR3. CDR1 and CDR2 (germline): GTSNPN, SVGIG (reference sequence). The CDR3 loop reads CAWSWQNTEAFF. The CDR3 region has the DNA TGTGCCTGGAGTTGGCAGAACACTGAAGCTTTCTTT.

In the case of this clone: At one of its ends the junction is not consistent with the germline gene, which may arise from a read error. The rearrangement uses TRBV11-2 and TRBJ1-1, with D possibly matching TRBD1 (6 bases). Germline lookup yields CDR1 SGHAT and CDR2 FQNNGV. The CDR3 sequence is 17 residues long. CDR3 coding DNA: TGTGCCAGTAGCTTCCGGGACACACGGCTTTCGAACACTGAATCTTTCTTT. Amino acid sequence: CASSFRDTRLSNTESFF.

At least ten counts were recorded for this clone. V usage is TRBV6-1 and J usage is TRBJ2-5; the D gene could be TRBD1 or TRBD2 (6 bases each). The ends were cut back, 3 bases at V and 0 bases at J, with 14 bases in the middle. The CDR3 totals 16 residues. The germline gives CDR1 MNHNS, CDR2 SASEGT. The CDR3 spells CASSDFGGRYQETQYF. Here the CDR3 DNA reads TGTGCCAGCAGTGATTTTGGGGGGCGGTACCAAGAGACCCAGTACTTC.

The chain combines TRBV3-1 with TRBJ1-1; 11 bases align to TRBD1. The CDR3 sequence is 17 residues long. Germline-derived CDR1 and CDR2 are LGHDT and YNNKEL (reference sequence). The V gene end was trimmed by 4 bases and the J gene end by 0 bases; junction bases not matched to a gene: 7. The CDR3 here is CASSPHGTGGLNTEAFF. The CDR3 DNA reads as TGTGCCAGCAGCCCCCACGGGACAGGGGGGTTGAACACTGAAGCTTTCTTT.

The chain recombines TRBV6-4 with TRBJ2-1, with TRBD2 matching over 12 bases. This CDR3 region has 17 residues. J was trimmed by 13 bases and V by 7 bases; bases with no gene match: 20. Germline-derived CDR1 and CDR2 are MRHNA and SNTAGT. The CDR3 sequence is CASTPLAGGSSYNGQFF. CDR3 coding DNA: TGTGCCAGCACCCCCCTAGCGGGAGGGAGCTCCTACAATGGTCAGTTCTTC.

This clone was recorded many times. CDR3 sequence reads: CASSQFRAENSPLHF. The CDR3, as DNA: TGTGCCAGCAGCCAATTCAGGGCAGAGAATTCACCCCTCCACTTT. The chain joins TRBV16 to TRBJ1-6; D is perhaps TRBD1 (5 bases). V lost 1 base to trimming and J lost 7 bases, with 11 bases between them. In germline, CDR1 is KGHSY, CDR2 FQNENV. The CDR3 totals 15 residues.

Of note for this clone: An end of the junction does not agree with germline; a read error may underlie this. The gene calls are TRBV3-1 and TRBJ1-1; 7 bases are shared with TRBD1. Germline assignment: CDR1 LGHDT and CDR2 YNNKEL (reference sequence). This CDR3 spans 15 amino acids. CDR3 residues: CASSQGGQVGTEAFF. The CDR3 region has the DNA TGTGCCAGCAGCCAAGGTGGACAGGTCGGCACTGAAGCCTTCTTT.